This entry lists 25 T cell receptor beta chains sequenced from one sample in a study of blood T cell repertoires in COVID-19. Some clones are missing from TCRdb's copy, which holds only in-frame ones; the method was immunoSEQ multiplex PCR. Of 430,000 or so clones in the sample, about 88% are singletons; the top ten hold roughly 1.4%. Sequencing was carried out using PBMCs or T cells enriched from blood (not recorded which). The receptors shown here come from a woman aged 18 to 35 who had been exposed to COVID-19.

The chain combines TRBV14 with TRBJ2-3; 11 bases fit TRBD2. This CDR3 has 16 amino acids. CDR1 is SGHDN, CDR2 FVKESK, per germline. The J segment lost 0 bases and the V segment lost 1 base, leaving 0 bases of the junction unmatched. CDR3 DNA sequence: TGTGCCAGCAGCCAAGGGACTAGCGGGAGCACAGATACGCAGTATTTT. Translation gives CASSQGTSGSTDTQYF.

This clone was found once. This chain links TRBV6-5 with TRBJ2-3; D unresolved. The V end lost 4 bases, the J end lost 0 bases, and 8 bases lay between the germline ends. The V gene's germline CDR1 is MNHEY and CDR2 SVGAGI. The CDR3 contains 14 residues. The CDR3 is CASSSFTSTDTQYF. CDR3 DNA: TGTGCCAGCAGTTCTTTTACTAGCACAGATACGCAGTATTTT.

The gene calls are TRBV7-9 and TRBJ1-6; TRBD1 is a possible D gene (5 bases). Trimming took 6 bases from V and 5 from J, leaving 8 bases between them. The CDR3 sequence is 13 residues long. Per germline, CDR1 SEHNR and CDR2 FQNEAQ (reference sequence). CDR3 in amino acids: CASSRQNNSPLHF. CDR3 in DNA: TGTGCCAGCAGTCGACAGAATAATTCACCCCTCCACTTT.

The chain has TRBV3-1 (or the pseudogene TRBV3-2) and TRBJ2-7; TRBD1 aligns across 10 bases. In germline, CDR1 is LGHDT, CDR2 YNNKEL (reference sequence). V lost 8 bases and J lost 6; bases outside the gene matches: 1. This CDR3 is 11 amino acids long. The chain's CDR3 is CASGQGGEQYF. DNA of the CDR3: TGTGCCAGCGGACAGGGGGGCGAGCAGTACTTC.

The CDR3 DNA reads as TGTGCCAGCAGCTTAGCTACAGGGTTAGAAGATGGCTACACCTTC. The encoded protein is CASSLATGLEDGYTF. The chain links TRBV7-9 to TRBJ1-2; tentative D call: TRBD1 (6 bases). The CDR3 loop spans 15 amino acids. The germline CDR1 and CDR2 sequences are SEHNR and FQNEAQ (reference sequence). V was cut by 0 bases and J by 6 bases, with 14 bases left in between. Based on the CDR3 plus reference TRBV7-9 and TRBJ1-2, the full variable domain is DTGVSQNPRHKITKRGQNVTFRCDPISEHNRLYWYRQTLGQGPEFLTYFQNEAQLEKSRLLSDRFSAERPKGSFSTLEIQRTEQGDSAMYLCASSLATGLEDGYTFGSGTRLTVV.

The CDR3 here is CASIRGRGTEAFF. The CDR3 coding sequence is TGCGCCAGCATTAGGGGGCGCGGCACTGAAGCTTTCTTT. V and J are TRBV10-1 and TRBJ1-1, with 7 bases that match TRBD1. This CDR3 region has 13 residues. In germline, CDR1 is WNHNN, CDR2 SYGVQD (reference sequence). The V gene end was trimmed by 7 bases and the J gene end by 4 bases; junction bases not matched to a gene: 6.

In nucleotides, the CDR3 is TGTGCCAGTAGTCTTCCTGGGACTAGCAGGTACGAGCAGTACTTC. As protein: CASSLPGTSRYEQYF. V usage is TRBV19 and J usage is TRBJ2-7; 9 bases map to TRBD2. With V trimmed by 5 bases and J by 4 bases, 9 bases remained unmatched. The CDR3 extends over 15 amino acids. CDR1 LNHDA and CDR2 SQIVND come from the germline V gene (reference sequence). Looking up the rest from reference TRBV19 and TRBJ2-7 gives the full variable domain: DGGITQSPKYLFRKEGQNVTLSCEQNLNHDAMYWYRQDPGQGLRLIYYSQIVNDFQKGDIAEGYSVSREKKESFPLTVTSAQKNPTAFYLCASSLPGTSRYEQYFGPGTRLTVT.

The chain combines TRBV6-5 with TRBJ2-1; 7 bases line up with TRBD2. The CDR3 contains 15 residues. The V and J ends lost 6 bases and 8 bases, in that order; junction bases with no gene match: 13. From germline, CDR1 is MNHEY and CDR2 SVGAGI. The CDR3 region is CASSPGGRVWDEQFF. CDR3 nucleotides: TGTGCCAGCAGCCCCGGGGGGAGGGTATGGGATGAGCAGTTCTTC.

Only a few counts were recorded for this clone. The gene calls are TRBV7-2 and TRBJ1-4; D remains ambiguous. V was shortened by 5 bases and J by 12 bases, with 19 bases between the two germline ends. CDR1 and CDR2 (germline): SGHTA, FQGNSA. The CDR3 length is 14 residues. CDR3 loop: CASSADRFKGELFF. Written as DNA, the CDR3 is TGTGCCAGCAGCGCCGACCGCTTCAAAGGAGAACTGTTTTTT.

The chain has TRBV11-2 and TRBJ1-1; weak D call: TRBD1 (6 bases). CDR3 length: 15 residues. From germline, CDR1 is SGHAT and CDR2 FQNNGV. Trimming took off 3 bases at V and 4 bases at J, with 15 bases between the two ends. CDR3 protein: CASSLIGEGGTEAFF. As DNA, the CDR3 is TGTGCCAGCAGCTTGATCGGCGAAGGGGGCACTGAAGCTTTCTTT.

The rearrangement joins TRBV5-5 to TRBJ2-3; D not certain. The V end lost 1 base, the J end lost 2 bases, and 5 bases lay between the germline ends. The CDR3 covers 13 residues. The germline V gene encodes CDR1 SGHKS and CDR2 YYEKEE (reference sequence). The CDR3: CASSLYNTDTQYF. CDR3 sequence (DNA): TGTGCCAGCAGCTTGTATAACACAGATACGCAGTATTTT.

The chain is built from TRBV6-5 and TRBJ1-1; D ambiguous. The length of the CDR3 is 13 residues. With 6 bases removed from V and 3 bases from J, the gap between germline ends came to 11 bases. Germline assignment: CDR1 MNHEY and CDR2 SVGAGI. This CDR3 is CASSLRVHTEAFF. CDR3 DNA sequence: TGTGCCAGCAGCCTCCGGGTTCACACTGAAGCTTTCTTT.

V usage is TRBV14 and J usage is TRBJ1-2; no firm D call. V lost 1 base and J 1 base, leaving 7 bases between the germline ends. The length of the CDR3 is 14 residues. Germline CDR1 reads SGHDN; CDR2 reads FVKESK. The CDR3 coding sequence is TGTGCCAGCAGCCAAGCCGGGGATAACTATGGCTACACCTTC. Translated: CASSQAGDNYGYTF.

This sequence joins TRBV2 and TRBJ2-7; no clear D gene. V dropped 8 bases and J dropped 2 bases, with 16 bases sitting between them. The germline V gene encodes CDR1 SNHLY and CDR2 FYNNEI. The CDR3 runs to 14 residues. CDR3 protein: CASEALRSAYEQYF. CDR3 in DNA: TGTGCCAGCGAGGCGCTACGGTCCGCCTACGAGCAGTACTTC.

This clone came up a few times. The chain is built from TRBV3-1 (or the pseudogene TRBV3-2) and TRBJ1-5; D possibly corresponds to TRBD1 (6 bases). The CDR3 loop spans 14 amino acids. Trimming removed 1 base at V and 2 bases at J, with 6 bases between. Germline V gives CDR1 LGHDT, CDR2 YNNKEL (reference sequence). The CDR3 region has the DNA TGTGCCAGCAGCCAAGGACAGGGCAATCAGCCCCAGCATTTT. This translates into CASSQGQGNQPQHF.

The chain couples TRBV7-8 to TRBJ1-1, with D possibly matching TRBD1 (6 bases). The V gene's germline CDR1 is SGHVS and CDR2 FQNEAQ. Trimming removed 5 bases from V and 0 bases from J, with 19 bases in between. This CDR3 is built from 17 residues. The CDR3 spells CASSPRAAGDMNTEAFF. DNA of the CDR3: TGTGCCAGCAGCCCCAGAGCGGCAGGGGACATGAACACTGAAGCTTTCTTT.

The chain employs TRBV10-3 and TRBJ1-5, with TRBD1 as a possible D gene (6 bases). The V end lost 6 bases, the J end lost 4 bases, and 7 bases lay between the germline ends. CDR3 length equals 12 residues. The germline CDR1 and CDR2 sequences are ENHRY and SYGVKD. The CDR3 bases are TGTGCCATCAGCGGACAGAATCAGCCCCAGCATTTT. Amino acid sequence: CAISGQNQPQHF.

The gene calls are TRBV7-6 and TRBJ2-7; D perhaps matches TRBD1 (6 bases). The CDR3 sequence is 14 residues long. Per germline, CDR1 SGHVS and CDR2 FNYEAQ. Trimming removed 5 bases at V and 7 bases at J, with 18 bases between. The CDR3 sequence: CASSPPTGTGEQYF. The CDR3 DNA follows: TGTGCCAGCAGCCCCCCCACAGGGACGGGAGAGCAGTACTTC.

The chain employs TRBV18 and TRBJ1-2, with D uncertain. Germline CDR1 and CDR2: KGHSH and LQKENI. Trimming took 4 bases from V and 6 from J, leaving 18 bases between them. The CDR3 is made up of 15 amino acids. The CDR3 spells CASSLSRGGENGYTF. The CDR3 nucleotides are TGTGCCAGCTCACTCAGCCGCGGCGGGGAAAATGGCTACACCTTC.

This clone was recorded once. V usage is TRBV2 and J usage is TRBJ1-1; tentative D call: TRBD1 (6 bases). V shed 3 bases and J shed 5 bases, with 10 bases lying between them. Germline V gene lookup returns CDR1 SNHLY and CDR2 FYNNEI. The CDR3 consists of 13 residues. This CDR3 is CASSDRQVTEAFF. Here the CDR3 DNA reads TGTGCCAGCAGTGATCGACAGGTAACTGAAGCTTTCTTT.

This clone was seen just once. V usage is TRBV21-1 and J usage is TRBJ2-2; TRBD1, the table's D call, was not compared with the DNA. TRBV21-1 constitutes a pseudogene. This CDR3 is 16 amino acids long. The CDR3 DNA reads TGTGCCAGCAGCAAATTCACAGGGGAGATAACCGGGGAGCTGTTTTTT. Translated, it gives CASSKFTGEITGELFF.

This clone was counted a single time. The J gene is TRBJ2-4, the V gene TRBV15; 9 bases are shared with TRBD1. Trimming cost V 1 base and J 4 bases; bases outside gene matches: 2. Germline lookup yields CDR1 LNHNV and CDR2 YYDKDF (reference sequence). This CDR3 contains 15 residues. CDR3 region: CATSRGGTGKNIQYF. The CDR3 DNA reads as TGTGCCACCAGCAGAGGCGGGACAGGGAAAAACATTCAGTACTTC.

The chain employs TRBV27 and TRBJ1-1; D is possibly TRBD1 (6 bases). This CDR3 region has 15 residues. Looked up from germline, CDR1 is MNHEY and CDR2 is SMNVEV (reference sequence). V gave up 3 bases and J gave up 1 base, with 12 bases separating them. The CDR3 spells CASSFYGTPNTEAFF. As DNA, the CDR3 is TGTGCCAGCAGTTTTTATGGGACACCGAACACTGAAGCTTTCTTT.

The chain carries TRBV16 and TRBJ1-2, with a tentative D call TRBD1 (6 bases). Trimming took off 5 bases at V and 4 bases at J, with 11 bases between the two ends. The CDR3 runs 13 residues. Germline CDR1 and CDR2: KGHSY and FQNENV. CDR3 in DNA: TGTGCCAGCAGCGCGGACAGTGCCTATGGCTACACCTTC. This encodes CASSADSAYGYTF.

This chain joins TRBV12-3 or TRBV12-4 and TRBJ2-3; D uncertain. V lost 5 bases and J 5 bases, leaving 11 bases between the germline ends. CDR3 size: 13 residues. CDR3 sequence: CASSPSLVDTQYF. CDR3 sequence (DNA): TGTGCCAGCAGTCCCTCCCTTGTAGATACGCAGTATTTT.